This T cell receptor beta chain was sequenced for a study of beta chain features in type 1 diabetes. Every isolated RNA sample was fully reverse transcribed, so sequencing captured expressed TCRB transcripts. Sequencing of naive, central memory and regulatory T cell samples gave an average of approximately 3.5 million reads. Repertoires were generated with immunoSEQ multiplex PCR, while TCRdb's copy carries only in-frame clones and drops some. The table shows about 150,000 clones, with about 13% occurring only once. The length of the CDR3 is 12 residues. Germline CDR1 is GTSNPN and CDR2 is SVGIG (reference sequence). Concerning this clone itself: Its antigen remains unidentified. A junction end diverges from the germline sequence, so it may reflect a read error.

Study results and limitations: Among patients with Type 1 diabetes, TCRB CDR3s were moderately but significantly shorter in every one of the four CD4+ subsets. The naive, central memory and Treg TCRB repertoires showed an apparent similarity that was greater among patients than among healthy donors.

Sequenced: central memory CD4+ T cells from blood. This sequence was found in a man aged 18 to 29 with type 1 diabetes. This chain uses TRBV30 with TRBJ1-4; D uncertain. The CDR3 here is CAGQFQIEKLFF. The CDR3 DNA follows: TGCGCCGGCCAATTCCAAATAGAAAAACTGTTTTTT.